The present entry profiles one TCR beta chain with its context. The antigen is unknown. A second 7 to 11 cycle PCR used barcoded and J-beta primers. The authors tagged each cDNA molecule using a template-switch adaptor with 12 random nucleotides. TCRdb independently ran MiXCR on the 5' RACE reads; one entry per CDR3 protein. The sample shows approximately 780,000 distinct CDR3 sequences, about 26% of them seen only once. V dropped 4 bases and J dropped 4 bases, with 16 bases sitting between them. The CDR3 has 15 amino acids. Germline values: CDR1 LGHDT, CDR2 YNNKEL (reference sequence). This sample stems from a study of blood T cells in healthy people across ages. The study's findings and limits: Conclusively comparing naive with antigen-experienced cells was impossible with unsorted PBMCs.

The same sample was also studied in work on T cells of mothers and their children. This second study notes: From each mother came over 9 million TCR beta CDR3 reads, and from each child came approximately 2.8 million. Slightly higher overlap, not significant, was seen in related mother-child pairs than in unrelated pairs.

Sequenced input: blood. The TCR comes from a boy between 10 and 17 years old in good health. This chain joins TRBV3-1 and TRBJ1-2; possibly TRBD1 for D (5 bases). In DNA, the CDR3 is TGTGCCAGCAGCCCGGTCCGTGGGGGGAGCTATGGCTACACCTTC. This gives the protein CASSPVRGGSYGYTF. The full variable domain, with the rest looked up from reference TRBV3-1 and TRBJ1-2, is DTAVSQTPKYLVTQMGNDKSIKCEQNLGHDTMYWYKQDSKKFLKIMFSYNNKELIINETVPNRFSPKSPDKAHLNLHINSLELGDSAVYFCASSPVRGGSYGYTFGSGTRLTVV.